Listed below are T cell receptor beta chains from one sample, sequenced in a study of blood T cell repertoires in COVID-19. Produced via immunoSEQ multiplex PCR; TCRdb's table is partial and in-frame only. The table shows 200,000 to 300,000 clones, with 80% to 90% occurring only once. Sequenced material: PBMCs or T cells enriched from blood (not recorded which). Every receptor here comes from a woman aged 25 to 39 who had recovered from COVID-19. Both conserved end residues are part of each CDR3. D genes are given only for firm matches. The listing skips clone size in some rows; elsewhere it reads once, few, many or a size class.

J gene | D gene | V gene | clone size | CDR3 protein | CDR3 DNA
TRBJ1-2 | . | TRBV4-3 | . | CASSQDLYTGYGYTF | TGCGCCAGCAGCCAAGATCTATATACAGGGTATGGCTACACCTTC
TRBJ2-7 | . | TRBV3-1/TRBV3-2 | . | CASSLYTGYTPGEQYF | TGTGCCAGCAGCCTCTACACAGGGTATACCCCTGGGGAGCAGTACTTC
TRBJ1-2 | . | TRBV6-5 | . | CASSYSRVAGYTF | TGTGCCAGCAGTTACTCGAGGGTTGCCGGCTACACCTTC
TRBJ1-1 | TRBD1 | TRBV28 | . | CASRLPPGQGGGGTEAFF | TGTGCCAGCAGATTGCCCCCGGGACAGGGGGGCGGAGGGACTGAAGCTTTCTTT
TRBJ2-1 | TRBD1 | TRBV7-9 | . | CASSPLPQGDQQFF | TGTGCCAGCAGCCCACTGCCCCAGGGGGATCAGCAGTTCTTC
TRBJ1-4 | . | TRBV18 | . | CASSPPSDSQKLFF | TGTGCCAGCTCACCACCTTCCGACAGCCAAAAACTGTTTTTT
TRBJ1-2 | . | TRBV9 | . | CASSEGRGSGYTF | TGTGCCAGCAGCGAAGGGAGAGGCTCTGGCTACACCTTC
TRBJ1-5 | TRBD1 | TRBV4-3 | . | CASSQDWGQGWNQPQHF | TGCGCCAGCAGCCAAGATTGGGGACAGGGTTGGAATCAGCCCCAGCATTTT
TRBJ2-7 | . | TRBV19 | . | CASSPMRRDYEQYF | TGTGCCAGTAGTCCAATGAGGAGAGACTACGAGCAGTACTTC
TRBJ1-5 | . | TRBV19 | . | CASSTSSGAGDQPQHF | TGTGCCAGTAGTACCTCTTCAGGGGCGGGAGATCAGCCCCAGCATTTT
TRBJ2-7 | . | TRBV12-3/TRBV12-4 | once | CATATGRTYEQYF | TGTGCCACCGCGACAGGCAGGACCTACGAGCAGTACTTC
TRBJ2-1 | . | TRBV3-1/TRBV3-2 | . | CASSLRVGPPYNEQFF | TGTGCCAGCAGCCTACGGGTGGGGCCACCTTACAATGAGCAGTTCTTC
TRBJ1-1 | TRBD1 | TRBV4-3 | once | CASSQDRGQGNTEAFF | TGCGCCAGCAGCCAAGATAGAGGACAGGGGAACACTGAAGCTTTCTTT
TRBJ1-2 | TRBD1 | TRBV6-5 | . | CASSYLPGTGRAGYTF | TGTGCCAGCAGTTACTTACCCGGGACAGGGAGGGCTGGCTACACCTTC
TRBJ1-3 | TRBD1 | TRBV5-1 | . | CASSLGQGHSGNTIYF | TGCGCCAGCAGCTTGGGACAGGGTCACTCTGGAAACACCATATATTTT
TRBJ1-5 | . | TRBV30 | . | CAWSSRSGQPQHF | TGTGCCTGGAGTAGTAGGAGCGGTCAGCCCCAGCATTTT
TRBJ1-2 | TRBD1 | TRBV14 | . | CASSQEPLGTVGYTF | TGTGCCAGCAGCCAAGAACCCCTCGGGACAGTCGGCTACACCTTC
TRBJ1-5 | . | TRBV28 | . | CASSGGEAISPTHF | TGTGCCAGCAGCGGGGGAGAAGCAATCAGCCCCACGCATTTT
TRBJ1-2 | . | TRBV28 | . | CASSLGAANYGYTF | TGTGCCAGCAGTTTGGGGGCAGCTAACTATGGCTACACCTTC